The clone carrying this T cell receptor beta chain was seen more than once but under ten times. Its matching antigen is unknown. The PCR contained 60 Vbeta and 13 Jbeta primers. Per the original data handling: Later work found approximately 80 million unique TCR beta chains, with approximately 12 million shared. The data were produced by immunoSEQ multiplex PCR, yet TCRdb's version contains in-frame clones alone and is incomplete. D and trimming were read from the DNA, whereas the V and J calls and clone size are those reported in that table. The sample holds about 140,000 clones, over 60% seen once. The sample comes from a study of cytomegalovirus exposure and HLA in healthy donors. General study points: Further analysis, carried out later, found HLA-associated TCR beta chains more clonally expanded than equally common other chains.

Unmatched junction bases numbered 8, after V lost 5 bases and J lost 6 bases. Germline values: CDR1 SQVTM, CDR2 ANQGSEA. This CDR3 has 13 amino acids. Sequences were obtained from PBMCs. This receptor was obtained from a woman in her sixties or seventies in good health and CMV-seronegative. This rearrangement joins TRBV29-1 to TRBJ2-7, with TRBD1 matching 9 bases. CDR3: CSVSSGTGLEQYF. CDR3 in DNA: TGCAGCGTTTCCTCCGGGACAGGGCTCGAGCAGTACTTC.